The clone carrying this T cell receptor (beta chain) came up a few times. The antigen is unknown. The data are from a study of beta chain features in type 1 diabetes. Isolated RNA was reverse transcribed in full, so expressed TCRB transcripts were sequenced. Some clones are missing from TCRdb's copy, which holds only in-frame ones; the method was immunoSEQ multiplex PCR. The sample has about 370,000 clones; around 15% are singletons. The study, taken as a whole, reports: Type 1 diabetes patients had VDJ junctions that carried fewer insertions and more deletions.

Sequenced input: naive CD4+ T cells from blood. The receptor was derived from a woman between 18 and 30 years old in good health.

The CDR3 reads CASSVNRNSNQPQHF. As DNA, the CDR3 is TGTGCCAGCAGTGTCAACAGGAATAGCAATCAGCCCCAGCATTTT. The rearrangement joins TRBV6-5 to TRBJ1-5, with a weak D call TRBD1 (5 bases). The CDR3 spans 15 residues. Per the germline V gene, CDR1 is MNHEY and CDR2 is SVGAGI. With 5 bases removed from V and 0 bases from J, the gap between germline ends came to 11 bases.